The 4 T cell receptor beta chains reported below all come from one sample, sequenced in a study of T cells in localized non-small cell lung cancer (dated by TCRdb to 2020 to 2021). Receptors were amplified or captured by the immunoSEQ multiplex PCR assay. The table was pulled from immuneACCESS by TCRdb, which kept in-frame rearrangements only. Such tables lose some clones; where checked, under half of the loss comes from unresolved V genes, and the rest has no known cause. The sample yields fewer than 2,000 clones; about a quarter were counted once. 17% of the sample belongs to the ten largest clones. Sample: normal lung tissue next to the tumor, taken before any cancer treatment. These receptors were taken from a male donor older than 55 with stage II lung adenocarcinoma.

V is TRBV6-8 and J is TRBJ2-7; D not resolved. The germline V and J ends were trimmed by 4 bases and 4 bases, with 14 bases remaining between them. The CDR3 runs to 14 residues. CDR1 and CDR2 from the germline V gene are MNHGY and SAAAGT. CDR3 sequence: CASSLGLSNYEQYF. The CDR3 DNA reads as TGTGCCAGCAGTTTAGGGCTTTCTAATTACGAGCAGTACTTC.

This chain uses TRBV14 with TRBJ1-1; no clear D gene. The germline V gene encodes CDR1 SGHDN and CDR2 FVKESK. Trimming cost V 1 base and J 0 bases, with 12 bases left between them. This CDR3 has 16 amino acids. CDR3 nucleotide sequence: TGTGCCAGCAGCCAAGTCTTTAGGGATTTGAACACTGAAGCTTTCTTT. It is translated as CASSQVFRDLNTEAFF.

This clone is classed as large. CDR3 coding DNA: TGCAGCGCTGGGACTAGCGGCTACAATGAGCAGTTCTTC. Amino acid sequence: CSAGTSGYNEQFF. This chain joins TRBV29-1 and TRBJ2-1, with TRBD2 identical over 11 bases. The germline V gene encodes CDR1 SQVTM and CDR2 ANQGSEA. V dropped 7 bases and J dropped 3; count of bases not matched to a gene: 2. This CDR3 has 13 amino acids.

This clone has a handful of counts. The rearrangement joins TRBV28 to TRBJ1-5; D perhaps matches TRBD1 (5 bases). The CDR3 has 17 amino acids. In germline, CDR1 is MDHEN, CDR2 SYDVKM. Trimming pared 4 bases from V and 0 bases from J, leaving 16 bases between. The CDR3 DNA follows: TGTGCCAGCAGTTCAGGGTTTGGGGACCGTAGCAATCAGCCCCAGCATTTT. It is translated as CASSSGFGDRSNQPQHF.